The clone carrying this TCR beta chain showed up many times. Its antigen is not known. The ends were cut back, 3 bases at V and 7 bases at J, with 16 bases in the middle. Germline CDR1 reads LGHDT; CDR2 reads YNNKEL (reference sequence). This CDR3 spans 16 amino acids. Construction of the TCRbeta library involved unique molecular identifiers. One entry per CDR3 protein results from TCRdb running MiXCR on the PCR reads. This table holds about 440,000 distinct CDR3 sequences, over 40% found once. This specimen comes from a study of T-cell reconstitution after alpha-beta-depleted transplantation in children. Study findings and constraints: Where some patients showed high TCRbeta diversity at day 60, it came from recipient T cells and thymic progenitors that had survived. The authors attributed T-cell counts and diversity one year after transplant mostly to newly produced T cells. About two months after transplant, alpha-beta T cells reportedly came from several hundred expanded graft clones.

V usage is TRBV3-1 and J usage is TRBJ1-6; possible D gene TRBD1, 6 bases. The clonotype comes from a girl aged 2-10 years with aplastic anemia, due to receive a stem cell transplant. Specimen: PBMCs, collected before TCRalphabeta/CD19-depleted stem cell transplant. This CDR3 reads CASSQGPTGPNSPLHF. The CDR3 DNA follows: TGTGCCAGCAGCCAGGGCCCGACAGGTCCGAATTCACCCCTCCACTTT.